The 25 T cell receptor beta chains below were found in one sample sequenced in a study of OX40 agonist ivuxolimab in advanced cancers. Measured with immunoSEQ multiplex PCR; TCRdb has only the in-frame clones, and not every one. The sample contains approximately 70,000 clones, roughly 93% of which appear only once. Source: CD4+ or CD8+ T cells sorted from blood, taken in a trial of the OX40 agonist ivuxolimab. These receptors all come from an adult with an advanced solid tumor such as melanoma, head and neck, liver or kidney cancer.

This sequence joins TRBV5-1 and TRBJ2-2, with 9 bases identical to TRBD1. With V trimmed by 3 bases and J by 2 bases, 5 bases remained unmatched. Germline CDR1 reads SGHRS; CDR2 reads YFSETQ. CDR3 length: 16 residues. Here the CDR3 DNA reads TGCGCCAGCAGCTCGGACAGGGGCCGAAACACCGGGGAGCTGTTTTTT. Its translation: CASSSDRGRNTGELFF.

The chain combines TRBV5-4 with TRBJ1-3, with 7 bases fitting TRBD1. The germline CDR1 and CDR2 sequences are SGHNT and YYREEE (reference sequence). The CDR3 totals 16 residues. V was pared by 3 bases and J by 0 bases, with 6 bases of the junction left unmatched. This CDR3 is CASSSTGTYSGNTIYF. The DNA for the CDR3 is TGTGCCAGCAGCTCGACAGGGACCTACTCTGGAAACACCATATATTTT.

The chain couples TRBV28 to TRBJ1-2; TRBD1 matches at 8 bases. The germline V gene has CDR1 MDHEN and CDR2 SYDVKM. The CDR3 runs to 14 residues. The J segment lost 7 bases and the V segment lost 5 bases, leaving 9 bases of the junction unmatched. CDR3 DNA sequence: TGTGCCAGCAGTCTCCCGGGACAGGACCGTGGCTACACCTTC. Translation gives CASSLPGQDRGYTF.

This clone was counted a few times. V and J are TRBV29-1 and TRBJ1-1, with D uncertain. Looked up from germline, CDR1 is SQVTM and CDR2 is ANQGSEA. The CDR3 length is 12 residues. Trimming took off 1 base at V and 4 bases at J, with 7 bases between the two ends. The CDR3 region is CSVEVGRTEAFF. The CDR3 DNA is TGCAGCGTTGAAGTGGGTCGCACTGAAGCTTTCTTT.

V usage is TRBV9 and J usage is TRBJ2-7, with 10 bases aligning to TRBD1. The CDR3 runs to 15 residues. Germline CDR1 and CDR2: SGDLS and YYNGEE. The ends lost 5 bases at V and 4 bases at J; junction bases unmatched: 9. The CDR3 reads CASSEAGTGVYEQYF. DNA of the CDR3: TGTGCCAGCAGTGAAGCCGGGACAGGGGTGTACGAGCAGTACTTC.

The chain combines TRBV19 with TRBJ2-5, with D possibly TRBD2 on 6 matching bases. The CDR3 is 17 amino acids. Trimming took off 7 bases at V and 2 bases at J, with 23 bases between the two ends. CDR1 is LNHDA and CDR2 is SQIVND in the germline V gene (reference sequence). The CDR3 DNA sequence: TGTGCCAGTACCCCCGGGGCTAGTGGGGGGAATCAAGAGACCCAGTACTTC. Translation: CASTPGASGGNQETQYF.

This clone was detected only a few times. The V call is TRBV4-1, the J call TRBJ1-1, with no clear D. CDR1 and CDR2 (germline): MGHRA, YSYEKL. Trimming removed 0 bases from V and 5 bases from J, with 13 bases in between. CDR3 length: 15 amino acids. The chain's CDR3 is CASSQDMGRRTEAFF. The CDR3 DNA reads as TGCGCCAGCAGCCAAGATATGGGTCGGAGGACTGAAGCTTTCTTT.

The chain employs TRBV4-1 and TRBJ2-7; 11 bases match TRBD2. With 3 bases clipped from V and 1 base from J, the junction kept 2 bases outside the gene matches. The CDR3 extends over 15 amino acids. Per the germline V gene, CDR1 is MGHRA and CDR2 is YSYEKL. The CDR3 protein is CASSQTSGVSYEQYF. The CDR3 DNA is TGCGCCAGCAGCCAGACTAGCGGGGTATCCTACGAGCAGTACTTC.

The rearrangement joins TRBV11-2 to TRBJ2-7, with 8 bases fitting TRBD1. CDR1 is SGHAT and CDR2 is FQNNGV in the germline V gene. CDR3 length: 18 residues. V lost 3 bases, J lost 0 bases, and 13 bases stayed unmatched. Written as DNA, the CDR3 is TGTGCCAGCAGCTTCCCCGGGACAGGTGGTTCCAGCTCCTACGAGCAGTACTTC. Translated: CASSFPGTGGSSSYEQYF.

This chain uses TRBV6-6 with TRBJ1-2, with D possibly TRBD1 on 5 matching bases. Per germline, CDR1 MNHNY and CDR2 SVGAGI (reference sequence). The CDR3 totals 13 residues. Between the trimmed V and J ends, which lost 4 bases and 11 bases, there was a span of 17 bases. CDR3 DNA sequence: TGTGCCAGCAGTTCTGGGGCAGGTCGAAGGTACACCTTC. Translated: CASSSGAGRRYTF.

In its sample, this clone was seen once. This chain's CDR3 is CASSQVEDSYYEQYF. In DNA form, the CDR3 reads TGCGCCAGCAGCCAAGTGGAGGACAGCTACTACGAGCAGTACTTC. The genes are TRBV4-1 and TRBJ2-7, with a weak D call TRBD1 (6 bases). Trimming took 1 base from V and 3 from J, leaving 13 bases between them. The CDR3 extends over 15 amino acids. Germline V gene sequence: CDR1 MGHRA, CDR2 YSYEKL.

This sequence joins TRBV7-3 and TRBJ2-3; 8 bases match TRBD2. Germline CDR1 SGHTA, CDR2 FQGTGA. The CDR3 extends over 15 amino acids. V trimming: 4 bases; J trimming: 6 bases; junction bases outside the gene matches: 9. The CDR3 protein is CASSWTSSKSDTQYF. CDR3 sequence (DNA): TGTGCCAGCAGCTGGACTAGCTCTAAGTCCGATACGCAGTATTTT.

V is TRBV4-1 and J is TRBJ2-3; 7 bases align to TRBD2. Germline-derived CDR1 and CDR2 are MGHRA and YSYEKL. This CDR3 has 15 amino acids. Losses at the gene ends were 1 base for V and 4 bases for J; bases not matched to a gene: 5. The CDR3 DNA reads as TGCGCCAGCAGCCAAGTTGCGGGGGTTTCAGATACGCAGTATTTT. Its translation: CASSQVAGVSDTQYF.

This clone has a single count. The gene calls are TRBV19 and TRBJ1-1, with unresolved D. The germline CDR1 and CDR2 sequences are LNHDA and SQIVND (reference sequence). Trimming removed 1 base from V and 0 bases from J, with 9 bases in between. The CDR3 has 15 residues. The DNA of the CDR3 is TGTGCCAGTAGTATAGGAAGGCTTATGAACACTGAAGCTTTCTTT. Its protein product is CASSIGRLMNTEAFF.

The V gene is TRBV6-1, the J gene TRBJ2-7, with D tentatively TRBD1 (6 bases). CDR3 size: 13 residues. Trimming removed 11 bases from V and 2 bases from J, with 16 bases in between. Germline-derived CDR1 and CDR2 are MNHNS and SASEGT. In DNA form, the CDR3 reads TGTGCCCTAAGTCCGACAGGTACCTACGAGCAGTACTTC. Its translation is CALSPTGTYEQYF.

The chain recombines TRBV6-6 with TRBJ2-7; tentatively, D is TRBD1 (6 bases). Germline CDR1 MNHNY, CDR2 SVGAGI (reference sequence). The CDR3 is 16 residues long. V lost 0 bases and J lost 10, with 22 bases in between. The CDR3 spells CASSYSPTQGNLGQYF. The CDR3 DNA reads as TGTGCCAGCAGTTACTCGCCGACACAGGGAAACTTAGGTCAGTACTTC.

The gene calls are TRBV7-9 and TRBJ1-1; possible D gene TRBD1, 5 bases. The CDR3 covers 15 residues. V shed 3 bases and J shed 3 bases, with 14 bases lying between them. Germline lookup yields CDR1 SEHNR and CDR2 FQNEAQ (reference sequence). CDR3 protein: CASSFWQGGDTEAFF. DNA of the CDR3: TGTGCCAGCAGCTTTTGGCAGGGAGGTGACACTGAAGCTTTCTTT.

The rearrangement joins TRBV4-3 to TRBJ2-7, with D possibly TRBD1 on 6 matching bases. The germline V gene encodes CDR1 LGHNA and CDR2 YSLEER. The CDR3 contains 15 residues. The V gene lost 0 bases and the J gene lost 3 bases, with 12 bases spanning the gap. The CDR3 DNA follows: TGCGCCAGCAGCCAAGATACACAGGGCCGCTACGAGCAGTACTTC. This translates into CASSQDTQGRYEQYF.

The chain is built from TRBV27 and TRBJ2-7; 7 bases line up with TRBD1. The CDR3 consists of 15 residues. J was trimmed by 2 bases and V by 4 bases; bases with no gene match: 8. Germline V gene data show CDR1 as MNHEY and CDR2 as SMNVEV (reference sequence). The CDR3 sequence: CASSSAGGPTYEQYF. CDR3 nucleotide sequence: TGTGCCAGCAGTTCCGCAGGGGGACCCACCTACGAGCAGTACTTC.

This chain uses TRBV5-6 with TRBJ2-5; D not resolved. Looked up from germline, CDR1 is SGHDT and CDR2 is YYEEEE. Between the trimmed V and J ends, which lost 2 bases and 5 bases, there was a span of 13 bases. The CDR3 length is 14 residues. In DNA form, the CDR3 reads TGTGCCAGCAGCTTCGGGCGAGTCGGGGAGACCCAGTACTTC. Its protein is CASSFGRVGETQYF.

The table lists this clone with a few counts. The chain joins TRBV20-1 to TRBJ1-2; D call uncertain. This CDR3 is built from 11 residues. Trimming pared 0 bases from V and 5 bases from J, leaving 4 bases between. The germline V gene encodes CDR1 DFQATT and CDR2 SNEGSKA (reference sequence). The chain's CDR3 is CSAREGYGYTF. The CDR3 DNA reads as TGCAGTGCTAGAGAGGGGTATGGCTACACCTTC.

This clone was seen a single time. In DNA form, the CDR3 reads TGTGCCAGCAGTGACGACACAGATACGCAGTATTTT. It is translated as CASSDDTDTQYF. The J gene is TRBJ2-3, the V gene TRBV6-4, with D hard to call. The CDR3 spans 12 residues. Germline CDR1 reads MRHNA; CDR2 reads SNTAGT. Trimming took 2 bases from V and 2 from J, leaving 2 bases between them.

V and J are TRBV28 and TRBJ1-5; the D is unclear. This CDR3 has 11 amino acids. Germline V gene lookup returns CDR1 MDHEN and CDR2 SYDVKM. Deletions cut 6 bases from V and 4 bases from J, with 4 bases between. In DNA form, the CDR3 reads TGTGCCAGCAGCCGTAATCAGCCCCAGCATTTT. It is translated as CASSRNQPQHF.

The V gene is TRBV27, the J gene TRBJ2-1, with 11 bases that match TRBD2. The CDR3 has 13 residues. With V trimmed by 7 bases and J by 6 bases, 2 bases remained unmatched. The germline V gene has CDR1 MNHEY and CDR2 SMNVEV (reference sequence). The CDR3 reads CASKGLAANEQFF. CDR3 DNA sequence: TGTGCCAGCAAGGGACTAGCGGCCAATGAGCAGTTCTTC.

This chain uses TRBV19 with TRBJ1-5; TRBD1 aligns across 8 bases. The CDR3 length is 14 residues. Looked up from germline, CDR1 is LNHDA and CDR2 is SQIVND (reference sequence). J gave up 9 bases and V 3 bases, and 7 bases lay outside the gene matches. CDR3 protein: CASSISTGARPQHF. In DNA form, the CDR3 reads TGTGCCAGTAGTATCTCGACAGGGGCCCGGCCCCAGCATTTT.